A selection of T cell receptor beta chains follows, all from one sample in a study of blood T cell repertoires in COVID-19. TCRdb's table, derived via immunoSEQ multiplex PCR, lists solely in-frame clones and lacks some. The table lists 300,000 to 450,000 clones, around 90% of them singletons. Sequencing input: peripheral blood. The receptors derive from a human donor in a cohort sampled during active COVID-19. Both conserved end residues are part of each CDR3. The order of the fields is V gene, clone size, CDR3 length, D gene, J gene, CDR3 DNA, CDR3 protein. The D gene is left open where the match is weak. The listing skips clone size in some rows; elsewhere it reads once, few, many or a size class.

TRBV5-5	-	16	-	TRBJ2-1	TGTGCCAGCAGCTTGGTTGGACAGCAGGGTGTGGGAGAGCAGTTCTTC	CASSLVGQQGVGEQFF
TRBV6-5	-	16	TRBD2	TRBJ2-7	TGTGCCAGCAGTTACTCAGGCGGGACTAGCGGTTACGAGCAGTACTTC	CASSYSGGTSGYEQYF
TRBV23-1	-	15	-	TRBJ1-2	TGCGCCAGCAGTCCTTGCTCCAGGGAATTCTATGGCTACACCTTC	CASSPCSREFYGYTF
TRBV29-1	-	13	TRBD2	TRBJ2-5	TGCAGCGTCCCGGGGAGGGTACAAGAGACCCAGTACTTC	CSVPGRVQETQYF
TRBV6-4	many	14	-	TRBJ2-3	TGTGCCAGCAGTGACGGCGGGGGCACAGATACGCAGTATTTT	CASSDGGGTDTQYF
TRBV4-2	-	15	-	TRBJ1-4	TGTGCCAGCAGCCAAGTTGGAGCGAGTAATGAAAAACTGTTTTTT	CASSQVGASNEKLFF
TRBV28	-	16	TRBD1	TRBJ1-1	TGTGCCAGCAGTTTTTCCCTGACAGGGTTGAACACTGAAGCTTTCTTT	CASSFSLTGLNTEAFF
TRBV2	-	14	TRBD1	TRBJ1-3	TGTGCCAGCCAGGGCGGGGACAGAGGAAACACCATATATTTT	CASQGGDRGNTIYF
TRBV5-8	-	15	-	TRBJ1-6	TGTGCCAGCAGCTTAGGGGTGACTGGGGATTCACCCCTCCACTTT	CASSLGVTGDSPLHF
TRBV27	-	19	TRBD1	TRBJ2-2	TGTGCCAGCAGGGCCGGGACAGGGTTCTTTGTAAGGGACACCGGGGAGCTGTTTTTT	CASRAGTGFFVRDTGELFF
TRBV14	-	18	-	TRBJ2-1	TGTGCCAGCAGCCAAGTATCTCCCCTAGCGACCAAAAGGAATGAGCAGTTCTTC	CASSQVSPLATKRNEQFF
TRBV7-8	-	14	-	TRBJ2-7	TGTGCCAGCAGCTTTGGGGACACACGTTACGAGCAGTACTTC	CASSFGDTRYEQYF
TRBV20-1	-	14	TRBD2	TRBJ2-3	TGCAGTGCTAGTAGAGCGGGGGGCGGGGATACGCAGTATTTT	CSASRAGGGDTQYF
TRBV3-1/TRBV3-2	-	16	TRBD2	TRBJ2-5	TGTGCCAGCAGCCGTAGCGGGGGGGCCGGTAGAGAGACCCAGTACTTC	CASSRSGGAGRETQYF
TRBV5-1	-	17	TRBD2	TRBJ2-2	TGCGCCAGCAGCTGGACTGTAGCGGGGGGGAACACCGGGGAGCTGTTTTTT	CASSWTVAGGNTGELFF
TRBV2	-	14	-	TRBJ2-4	TGTGCCAGCAGAAACCCCGAACTAGAAAACATTCAGTACTTC	CASRNPELENIQYF
TRBV3-1/TRBV3-2	-	15	-	TRBJ2-1	TGTGCCAGCAGTGCTGGAGCTAGCTCCTACAATGAGCAGTTCTTC	CASSAGASSYNEQFF
TRBV10-3	-	12	TRBD1	TRBJ1-1	TGTGCCATGGGACAGGGGGACACTGAAGCTTTCTTT	CAMGQGDTEAFF
TRBV10-3	-	14	-	TRBJ2-7	TGTGCCATCAGTGAGTTGGGGGGATTCGACGAGCAGTACTTC	CAISELGGFDEQYF
TRBV6-6	-	14	-	TRBJ1-2	TGTGCCAGCACTTTAGGACAGCCATTATATGGCTACACCTTC	CASTLGQPLYGYTF
TRBV5-1	-	13	-	TRBJ2-3	TGCGCCAGCAGCCTGAGCGGCACAGATACGCAGTATTTT	CASSLSGTDTQYF
TRBV28	-	19	TRBD2	TRBJ2-2	TGTGCCAGCTCCTACCTAGGACCAGCGGGAGAAGGGAACACCGGGGAGCTGTTTTTT	CASSYLGPAGEGNTGELFF